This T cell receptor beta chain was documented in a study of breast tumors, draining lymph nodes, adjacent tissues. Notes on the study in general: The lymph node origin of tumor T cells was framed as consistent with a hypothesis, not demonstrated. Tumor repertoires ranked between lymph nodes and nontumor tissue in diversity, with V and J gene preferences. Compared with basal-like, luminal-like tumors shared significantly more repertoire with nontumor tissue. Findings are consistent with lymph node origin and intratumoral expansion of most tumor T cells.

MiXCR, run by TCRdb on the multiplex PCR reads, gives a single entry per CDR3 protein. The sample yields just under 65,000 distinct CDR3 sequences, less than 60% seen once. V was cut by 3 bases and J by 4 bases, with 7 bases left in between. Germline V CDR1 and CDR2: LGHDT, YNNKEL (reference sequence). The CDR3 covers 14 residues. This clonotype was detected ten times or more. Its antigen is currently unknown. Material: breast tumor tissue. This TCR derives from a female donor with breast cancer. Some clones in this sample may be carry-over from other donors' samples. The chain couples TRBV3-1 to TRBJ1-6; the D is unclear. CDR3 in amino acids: CASSHRQYNSPLHF. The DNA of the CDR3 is TGTGCCAGCAGCCATAGGCAGTATAATTCACCCCTCCACTTT.